A single sample is the source of the 12 T cell receptor beta chains below, sequenced in a study of T cells in Graves' hyperthyroidism and ophthalmopathy. Researchers amplified the TCR beta CDR3 regions from RNA transcripts. The HTBI set primed first-round TCR CDR3 RT-PCR. One entry per CDR3 protein results from TCRdb running MiXCR on the multiplex PCR reads. The repertoire includes over 650,000 distinct CDR3 sequences, around 15% of them detected once, and under 8.5% sits in the top ten. The sequenced material came from blood. The origin of the receptors is a man aged 18 to 30 with Graves' hyperthyroidism.

V gene TRBV2 combines with J gene TRBJ1-2, with TRBD1 as a possible D gene (5 bases). Germline V CDR1 and CDR2: SNHLY, FYNNEI. This CDR3 comprises 13 residues. V lost 7 bases and J 2 bases, leaving 11 bases between the germline ends. CDR3 in DNA: TGTGCCAGCAAGGGGACCGGGAACTATGGCTACACCTTC. It translates to CASKGTGNYGYTF.

This chain uses TRBV30 with TRBJ1-1; 9 nucleotides match TRBD1. In germline, CDR1 is GTSNPN, CDR2 SVGIG (reference sequence). With 1 base clipped from V and 7 bases from J, the junction kept 10 bases outside the gene matches. The CDR3 contains 15 residues. CDR3 sequence reads: CAWSDPGQGSFEAFF. For the CDR3, the DNA is TGTGCCTGGAGTGACCCGGGACAGGGATCCTTTGAAGCTTTCTTT.

This clonotype was counted a few times. The rearrangement links TRBV28 to TRBJ2-7; 14 bases agree with TRBD2. The CDR3 extends over 16 amino acids. J was trimmed by 2 bases and V by 7 bases; bases with no gene match: 7. Germline V gives CDR1 MDHEN, CDR2 SYDVKM. The CDR3 bases are TGTGCCAGCACCCCTATGGGACTAGCGGGAGCCTACGAGCAGTACTTC. It translates to CASTPMGLAGAYEQYF.

Concerning this clonotype: A much larger clonotype is one base distant, so this may be a read error. V and J are TRBV11-1 and TRBJ2-3; a weak D match, TRBD2 (5 bases). This CDR3 is 13 amino acids long. Trimming left V 1 base short and J 8 bases short, with 10 bases between. CDR1 and CDR2 from the germline V gene are SGHAT and FQDESV (reference sequence). The CDR3 bases are TGTGCCAGCAGCTTAGGACCCAGCGGTACGCAGTATTTT. Protein: CASSLGPSGTQYF.

This clonotype appeared a few times. V and J are TRBV18 and TRBJ1-2; the D gene is possibly TRBD1 (6 bases). Looked up from germline, CDR1 is KGHSH and CDR2 is LQKENI. This CDR3 region has 13 residues. Trimming removed 3 bases at V and 7 bases at J, with 12 bases between. The CDR3, as DNA: TGTGCCAGCTCACCGACGCAGGGGTTTGGCTACACCTTC. Amino acid sequence: CASSPTQGFGYTF. The entire variable domain, with the rest obtained from reference TRBV18 and TRBJ1-2, is as follows: NAGVMQNPRHLVRRRGQEARLRCSPMKGHSHVYWYRQLPEEGLKFMVYLQKENIIDESGMPKERFSAEFPKEGPSILRIQQVVRGDSAAYFCASSPTQGFGYTFGSGTRLTVV.

This clonotype was seen only a few times. The V call is TRBV28, the J call TRBJ2-4, with TRBD1 matching over 9 bases. CDR1 is MDHEN, CDR2 SYDVKM, per germline. With V trimmed by 7 bases and J by 5 bases, 6 bases remained unmatched. The CDR3 loop spans 14 amino acids. The CDR3 region is CASTGQGTENIQYF. The CDR3 DNA reads as TGTGCCAGCACAGGACAGGGGACCGAAAACATTCAGTACTTC.

This clonotype has at least ten counts. CDR3: CSAREARGNQPQHF. The CDR3 nucleotides read TGCAGTGCTAGAGAAGCCCGGGGCAATCAGCCCCAGCATTTT. The rearrangement links TRBV20-1 to TRBJ1-5; D is undetermined. CDR1 and CDR2 from the germline V gene are DFQATT and SNEGSKA (reference sequence). This CDR3 has 14 amino acids. Trimming removed 0 bases at V and 2 bases at J, with 8 bases between.

This chain joins TRBV30 and TRBJ1-6; D gene unclear. The CDR3 runs 13 residues. CDR1 is GTSNPN, CDR2 SVGIG, per germline (reference sequence). V was shortened by 1 base and J by 9 bases, with 10 bases between the two germline ends. The CDR3 spells CAWSASRFSPLHF. CDR3 DNA sequence: TGTGCCTGGAGTGCCAGCCGGTTTTCACCCCTCCACTTT.

This clonotype was seen only a few times. Being one base from a much bigger clone, this may be a read error. This chain joins TRBV28 and TRBJ2-2; TRBD2 might be the D (5 bases). The CDR3 spans 11 residues. Looked up from germline, CDR1 is MDHEN and CDR2 is SYDVKM. As DNA, the CDR3 is TGTGCCCTGGGGAGCACCGGGGAGCCGTTTTTT. Encoded protein: CALGSTGEPFF. Supplemented by reference TRBV28 and TRBJ2-2, the full variable domain reads DVKVTQSSRYLVKRTGEKVFLECVQDMDHENMFWYRQDPGLGLRLIYFSYDVKMKEKGDIPEGYSVSREKKERFSLILESASTNQTSMYLCALGSTGEPFFGEGSRLTVL.

This chain connects TRBV28 to TRBJ1-6; D ambiguous. Trimming took off 9 bases at V and 9 bases at J, with 6 bases between the two ends. Germline V gene lookup returns CDR1 MDHEN and CDR2 SYDVKM. The CDR3 spans 10 residues. DNA for the CDR3: TGTGCCAGTGGGAGTTCACCCCTCCACTTT. This sequence encodes CASGSSPLHF.

The chain links TRBV3-1 to TRBJ2-7; 12 bases match TRBD2. This CDR3 comprises 13 residues. Per the germline V gene, CDR1 is LGHDT and CDR2 is YNNKEL (reference sequence). V was pared by 6 bases and J by 6 bases, with 3 bases of the junction left unmatched. The CDR3 protein is CASRSGLAGEQYF. The CDR3 DNA reads as TGTGCCAGCAGGTCGGGACTAGCGGGCGAGCAGTACTTC.

The chain joins TRBV5-1 to TRBJ1-1; maybe TRBD1 (5 bases). The CDR3 contains 15 residues. The V end lost 3 bases, the J end lost 4 bases, and 16 bases lay between the germline ends. CDR1 SGHRS and CDR2 YFSETQ come from the germline V gene. The CDR3 sequence is CASSSGRGGSTEAFF. The CDR3 DNA reads TGCGCCAGCAGCTCGGGACGGGGGGGAAGCACTGAAGCTTTCTTT.